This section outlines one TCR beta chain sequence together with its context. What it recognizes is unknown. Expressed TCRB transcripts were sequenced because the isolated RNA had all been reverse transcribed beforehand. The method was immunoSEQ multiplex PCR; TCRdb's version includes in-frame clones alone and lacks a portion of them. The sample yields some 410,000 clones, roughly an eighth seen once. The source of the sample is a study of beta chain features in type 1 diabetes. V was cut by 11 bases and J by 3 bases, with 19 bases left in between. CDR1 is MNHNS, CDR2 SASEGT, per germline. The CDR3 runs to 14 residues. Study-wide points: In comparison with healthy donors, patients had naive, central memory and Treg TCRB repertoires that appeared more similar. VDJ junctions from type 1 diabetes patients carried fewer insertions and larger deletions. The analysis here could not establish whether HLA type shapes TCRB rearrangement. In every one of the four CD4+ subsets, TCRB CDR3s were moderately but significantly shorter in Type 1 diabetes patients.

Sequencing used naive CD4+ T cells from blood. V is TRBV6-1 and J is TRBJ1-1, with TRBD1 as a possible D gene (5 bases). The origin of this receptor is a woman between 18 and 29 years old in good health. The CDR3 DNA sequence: TGTGCCGGGAGGACCCAGGGAGGTCACACTGAAGCTTTCTTT. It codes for CAGRTQGGHTEAFF.